The clone carrying this T cell receptor beta chain was counted ten times or more. Its antigen remains unidentified. The data were obtained in a study of breast tumors, draining lymph nodes, adjacent tissues. Findings and caveats of the study: That most tumor T cells come from lymph nodes remained unproven.

The lymph nodes were axillary draining lymph nodes from breast cancer patients. TCRdb called the multiplex PCR reads again in MiXCR, with one record for every CDR3 protein. The data contain some 250,000 distinct CDR3 sequences, under 40% of them seen just once; the ten biggest clones take up about 3.9%. Germline loops: CDR1 SQVTM, CDR2 ANQGSEA. Trimming removed 7 bases from V and 6 bases from J, with 13 bases in between. The CDR3 has 12 residues. This TCR was sampled from a female donor with breast cancer. Some clones in this sample may be carry-over from other donors' samples. Sequencing was done on a sample of axillary lymph node tissue. V gene TRBV29-1 combines with J gene TRBJ2-1; D unresolved. CDR3 loop: CSAHPSGNEQFF. As DNA, the CDR3 is TGCAGCGCCCACCCATCGGGCAATGAGCAGTTCTTC.